One and the same sample provided the 23 T cell receptor beta chains below, sequenced in a study of blood T cell repertoires in COVID-19. TCRdb's table, derived via immunoSEQ multiplex PCR, lists solely in-frame clones and lacks some. The sample records about 200,000 clones, 80% to 90% being singletons. The source material was peripheral blood. These TCRs come from a human donor with active or convalescent COVID-19. The donor label of this sample is uncertain.

This clone is a singleton in its sample. The V call is TRBV30, the J call TRBJ2-1; D remains ambiguous. The CDR3 contains 14 residues. Germline CDR1 and CDR2: GTSNPN and SVGIG (reference sequence). V was shortened by 1 base and J by 1 base, with 8 bases between the two germline ends. This CDR3 is CAWSDGTSYNEQFF. In nucleotides, the CDR3 is TGTGCCTGGAGTGACGGTACTTCCTACAATGAGCAGTTCTTC.

The chain carries TRBV5-5 and TRBJ2-7; D not certain. The CDR3 length is 13 residues. Trimming stripped 0 bases from V and 1 base from J, with 5 bases between. The germline V gene encodes CDR1 SGHKS and CDR2 YYEKEE (reference sequence). The CDR3 bases are TGTGCCAGCAGCTTGGTTTCGTCCTACGAGCAGTACTTC. This translates into CASSLVSSYEQYF.

The chain is built from TRBV3-1 (or the pseudogene TRBV3-2) and TRBJ2-2; D call uncertain. V was clipped by 5 bases and J by 7 bases, with 8 bases between them. Germline V gene data show CDR1 as LGHDT and CDR2 as YNNKEL (reference sequence). The length of the CDR3 is 12 residues. CDR3 sequence (DNA): TGTGCCAGCAGCTCCCTAGACGGGGAGCTGTTTTTT. Its protein is CASSSLDGELFF.

This chain connects TRBV7-2 to TRBJ1-5, with 9 positions matching TRBD1. This CDR3 is built from 14 residues. Per the germline V gene, CDR1 is SGHTA and CDR2 is FQGNSA. Germline trimming cut 5 bases from V and 4 bases from J; bases unmatched to any gene: 3. CDR3 in DNA: TGTGCCAGCAGCCTAGACAGGGGGAATCAGCCCCAGCATTTT. Translating gives CASSLDRGNQPQHF.

The J gene is TRBJ2-7, the V gene TRBV15; D unclear. Germline V gene lookup returns CDR1 LNHNV and CDR2 YYDKDF (reference sequence). This CDR3 has 13 amino acids. Trimming removed 4 bases at V and 1 base at J, with 8 bases between. CDR3 region: CATSTVRSYEQYF. The DNA for the CDR3 is TGTGCCACCAGCACGGTCCGATCCTACGAGCAGTACTTC.

This clone was recorded only once. The chain uses TRBV4-3 and TRBJ2-1; 11 bases agree with TRBD2. This CDR3 comprises 18 residues. V dropped 0 bases and J dropped 2; count of bases not matched to a gene: 6. The germline V gene encodes CDR1 LGHNA and CDR2 YSLEER. The CDR3 reads CASSQDLAGGPTYNEQFF. The CDR3 DNA reads TGCGCCAGCAGCCAAGATCTAGCGGGGGGCCCAACCTACAATGAGCAGTTCTTC.

V and J are TRBV3-1 (or the pseudogene TRBV3-2) and TRBJ1-3; tentatively, D is TRBD1 (6 bases). The V gene's germline CDR1 is LGHDT and CDR2 YNNKEL (reference sequence). CDR3 length equals 11 residues. V was cut by 4 bases and J by 8 bases, with 6 bases left in between. The CDR3 here is CASSPGDTIYF. The CDR3 nucleotides are TGTGCCAGCAGCCCAGGGGACACCATATATTTT.

This clone came up once. The chain carries TRBV7-2 and TRBJ2-1; TRBD2 matches 12 bases. Germline V gene sequence: CDR1 SGHTA, CDR2 FQGNSA. This CDR3 has 16 amino acids. The junction had 4 bases not matched to a gene; V was cut back by 0 bases and J by 7 bases. CDR3 loop: CASSLAGLAGFNEQFF. In nucleotides, the CDR3 is TGTGCCAGCAGCTTAGCCGGACTAGCGGGGTTTAATGAGCAGTTCTTC.

The rearrangement links TRBV6-5 to TRBJ1-5, with D possibly being TRBD1 (6 bases). Deletions cut 5 bases from V and 0 bases from J, with 11 bases between. From germline, CDR1 is MNHEY and CDR2 SVGAGI. CDR3 length equals 15 residues. As DNA, the CDR3 is TGTGCCAGCAGTAAGGACAGACTTAGCAATCAGCCCCAGCATTTT. Translation gives CASSKDRLSNQPQHF.

The chain combines TRBV7-3 with TRBJ2-5, with 9 bases lining up with TRBD2. The CDR3 has 13 amino acids. The J segment lost 6 bases and the V segment lost 3 bases, leaving 2 bases of the junction unmatched. Germline loops: CDR1 SGHTA, CDR2 FQGTGA. For the CDR3, the DNA is TGTGCCAGCAGCTTTACTAGCGGGCAGACCCAGTACTTC. Its protein is CASSFTSGQTQYF.

The chain joins TRBV5-1 to TRBJ1-2; D is undetermined. The CDR3 extends over 14 amino acids. CDR1 and CDR2 (germline): SGHRS, YFSETQ. Trimming removed 0 bases from V and 9 bases from J, with 15 bases in between. CDR3 nucleotide sequence: TGCGCCAGCAGCTTGGAGGAGGCTTCTATGAGCTACACCTTC. Its translation is CASSLEEASMSYTF.

The chain combines TRBV3-1 (or the pseudogene TRBV3-2) with TRBJ1-5, with TRBD1 matching over 7 bases. V shed 4 bases, J shed 7 bases, and the junction held 4 bases outside the gene matches. CDR1 is LGHDT, CDR2 YNNKEL, per germline (reference sequence). The CDR3 totals 13 residues. CDR3 in DNA: TGTGCCAGCAGCCCAGGGGGTGGACAGCCCCAGCATTTT. Protein product: CASSPGGGQPQHF.

The chain joins TRBV5-1 to TRBJ2-2; D might be TRBD1 (6 bases). This CDR3 comprises 15 residues. Looked up from germline, CDR1 is SGHRS and CDR2 is YFSETQ. V was cut by 0 bases and J by 4 bases, with 10 bases left in between. Here the CDR3 reads CASSLVQGTTGELFF. CDR3 DNA: TGCGCCAGCAGCTTGGTCCAGGGGACCACCGGGGAGCTGTTTTTT.

The CDR3 spells CATMTGNEQFF. CDR3 DNA: TGTGCCACCATGACAGGCAATGAGCAGTTCTTC. V usage is TRBV24-1 and J usage is TRBJ2-1; a possible D gene is TRBD1 (6 bases). Trimming took 8 bases from V and 6 from J, leaving 7 bases between them. The CDR3 covers 11 residues. CDR1 and CDR2 from the germline V gene are KGHDR and SFDVKD.

The chain links TRBV24-1 to TRBJ2-7; 16 bases align to TRBD2. V was clipped by 4 bases and J by 7 bases; unmatched bases: 15. Germline V gene lookup returns CDR1 KGHDR and CDR2 SFDVKD. This CDR3 is 19 amino acids long. CDR3 sequence (DNA): TGTGCCACCAGTGACCCTACGGGACTAGCGGGAGGGCGGGCAGGGGAGCAGTACTTC. The encoded protein is CATSDPTGLAGGRAGEQYF.

The gene calls are TRBV6-4 and TRBJ1-2; D is ambiguous. The germline CDR1 and CDR2 sequences are MRHNA and SNTAGT. Trimming stripped 2 bases from V and 6 bases from J, with 4 bases between. The CDR3 has 11 amino acids. The CDR3 loop reads CASSDLDGYTF. The CDR3 bases are TGTGCCAGCAGTGACCTAGATGGCTACACCTTC.

This clone turned up a few times. The chain is built from TRBV4-2 and TRBJ2-1, with 7 bases lining up with TRBD2. The CDR3 totals 13 residues. The V gene end was trimmed by 6 bases and the J gene end by 3 bases; junction bases not matched to a gene: 2. CDR1 LGHNA and CDR2 YNFKEQ come from the germline V gene. The CDR3 loop reads CASRTGGYNEQFF. The CDR3 DNA follows: TGTGCCAGCAGAACGGGAGGCTACAATGAGCAGTTCTTC.

This clone has only one observation. V gene TRBV3-1 (or the pseudogene TRBV3-2) combines with J gene TRBJ2-3; TRBD2 matches at 7 bases. CDR3 length: 14 residues. Trimming at V came to 8 bases and at J to 5 bases, leaving 10 bases not matched to a gene. Germline CDR1 LGHDT, CDR2 YNNKEL (reference sequence). CDR3 amino acids: CASSWGGALDTQYF. The CDR3 DNA follows: TGTGCCAGCTCTTGGGGAGGGGCGTTAGATACGCAGTATTTT.

This clone showed up just a few times. The chain carries TRBV28 and TRBJ1-3; D might be TRBD1 (5 bases). Germline values: CDR1 MDHEN, CDR2 SYDVKM. V was pared by 4 bases and J by 5 bases, with 15 bases between. This CDR3 has 15 residues. CDR3 residues: CASSWTTVDRNTIYF. As DNA, the CDR3 is TGTGCCAGCAGTTGGACGACAGTAGACCGAAACACCATATATTTT.

The V and J genes are TRBV27 and TRBJ1-5; a weak D match, TRBD1 (6 bases). CDR3 size: 14 residues. V was shortened by 4 bases and J by 7 bases, with 14 bases between the two germline ends. CDR1 MNHEY and CDR2 SMNVEV come from the germline V gene (reference sequence). CDR3 DNA: TGTGCCAGCAGTTGGGGGGGGGCTTGGCAGCCCCAGCATTTT. Its protein is CASSWGGAWQPQHF.

The chain links TRBV2 to TRBJ1-2; 7 bases map to TRBD1. Germline V lookup: CDR1 SNHLY, CDR2 FYNNEI. After removal of 6 bases from V and 7 bases from J, the junction contained 14 bases not matched to a gene. This CDR3 is built from 15 residues. The CDR3 DNA reads TGTGCCAGCAGCACCTCGGACAGGAGGTCGGTTGGCTACACCTTC. It specifies CASSTSDRRSVGYTF. Filled out from reference TRBV2 and TRBJ1-2, the complete variable domain reads EPEVTQTPSHQVTQMGQEVILRCVPISNHLYFYWYRQILGQKVEFLVSFYNNEISEKSEIFDDQFSVERPDGSNFTLKIRSTKLEDSAMYFCASSTSDRRSVGYTFGSGTRLTVV.

The chain carries TRBV2 and TRBJ2-3; 8 nucleotides align to TRBD2. The CDR3 runs 16 residues. Germline V gene data show CDR1 as SNHLY and CDR2 as FYNNEI. The J segment lost 2 bases and the V segment lost 0 bases, leaving 4 bases of the junction unmatched. CDR3 region: CASSEALAGLTDTQYF. CDR3 coding DNA: TGTGCCAGCAGTGAAGCCCTAGCGGGCCTCACAGATACGCAGTATTTT. The entire variable domain, with the rest obtained from reference TRBV2 and TRBJ2-3, is as follows: EPEVTQTPSHQVTQMGQEVILRCVPISNHLYFYWYRQILGQKVEFLVSFYNNEISEKSEIFDDQFSVERPDGSNFTLKIRSTKLEDSAMYFCASSEALAGLTDTQYFGPGTRLTVL.

This clone was detected once. V usage is TRBV4-2 and J usage is TRBJ1-2, with TRBD1 as a possible D gene (6 bases). The CDR3 runs 15 residues. Germline lookup yields CDR1 LGHNA and CDR2 YNFKEQ. V was cut by 1 base and J by 3 bases, with 12 bases left in between. The CDR3 loop is CASSQGGRGDYGYTF. Written as DNA, the CDR3 is TGTGCCAGCAGCCAAGGGGGCAGGGGAGACTATGGCTACACCTTC.